The T cell receptor beta chain under discussion was sequenced for a study of T cells in Graves' hyperthyroidism and ophthalmopathy. The study's findings and limits: A model of 13 V-J features distinguished ophthalmopathy from stable hyperthyroidism.

9 to 10 ml fresh peripheral blood yielded the PBMCs. Only a few counts were recorded for this clonotype. No antigen is known for it. The CDR3 regions of TCR beta were amplified from RNA transcripts. During a first-round RT-PCR of the TCR CDR3, the HTBI primer set was used. TCRdb independently ran MiXCR on the multiplex PCR reads; one entry per CDR3 protein. The data show roughly 740,000 distinct CDR3 sequences, about 16% seen once. Material for sequencing was blood. The clonotype originates from a man aged 18 to 30 with Graves' hyperthyroidism.

CDR3 sequence: CATSRDRGQDTEAFF. The CDR3 DNA is TGTGCCACCAGCAGAGATCGAGGGCAGGACACTGAAGCTTTCTTT. The V and J genes are TRBV15 and TRBJ1-1; D is uncertain. The V gene lost 0 bases and the J gene lost 3 bases, with 11 bases spanning the gap. This CDR3 has 15 amino acids. Per germline, CDR1 LNHNV and CDR2 YYDKDF (reference sequence).